The 31 T cell receptor beta chains below all came from one sample that was sequenced in a study of T cells and Merkel cell carcinoma outcomes. The protocol was immunoSEQ multiplex PCR, while the TCRdb copy is restricted to in-frame clones and leaves out a portion. The sample holds about 500 clones, roughly 91% seen once. The sequenced sample was tumor tissue from Merkel cell carcinoma. The receptors derive from a human donor with Merkel cell carcinoma.

The CDR3 nucleotides are TGCGCCAGCAGCTTGGGAGCTGGGCGGACCGAGCAGTACTTC. Translating gives CASSLGAGRTEQYF. V usage is TRBV5-1 and J usage is TRBJ2-7; D gene ambiguous. Germline V CDR1 and CDR2: SGHRS, YFSETQ. Trimming removed 0 bases at V and 6 bases at J, with 13 bases between. The CDR3 spans 14 residues. Supplemented by reference TRBV5-1 and TRBJ2-7, the full variable domain reads KAGVTQTPRYLIKTRGQQVTLSCSPISGHRSVSWYQQTPGQGLQFLFEYFSETQRNKGNFPGRFSGRQFSNSRSEMNVSTLELGDSALYLCASSLGAGRTEQYFGPGTRLTVT.

The chain joins TRBV10-2 to TRBJ1-5; 9 nucleotides align to TRBD1. The length of the CDR3 is 16 residues. Unmatched junction bases numbered 6, after V lost 6 bases and J lost 0 bases. Per the germline V gene, CDR1 is WSHSY and CDR2 is SAAADI. CDR3 nucleotides: TGCGCCAGCAGAAAGACAGGGGGAAATAGCAATCAGCCCCAGCATTTT. Its translation is CASRKTGGNSNQPQHF.

This clone was found once. The V call is TRBV5-1, the J call TRBJ2-3; D not resolved. CDR3 length equals 15 residues. From germline, CDR1 is SGHRS and CDR2 YFSETQ. Deletions cut 0 bases from V and 0 bases from J, with 8 bases between. The CDR3 region has the DNA TGCGCCAGCAGCTTGGGCAGCCCTAGCACAGATACGCAGTATTTT. Translation gives CASSLGSPSTDTQYF. The entire variable domain, with the rest obtained from reference TRBV5-1 and TRBJ2-3, is as follows: KAGVTQTPRYLIKTRGQQVTLSCSPISGHRSVSWYQQTPGQGLQFLFEYFSETQRNKGNFPGRFSGRQFSNSRSEMNVSTLELGDSALYLCASSLGSPSTDTQYFGPGTRLTVL.

The J gene is TRBJ2-2, the V gene TRBV7-6; D is tentatively TRBD1 or TRBD2 (5 bases each). Germline-derived CDR1 and CDR2 are SGHVS and FNYEAQ. There are 16 residues in the CDR3. Between the trimmed V and J ends, which lost 5 bases and 2 bases, there was a span of 15 bases. CDR3: CASSPSGTANTGELFF. CDR3 in DNA: TGTGCCAGCAGCCCTTCCGGGACGGCAAACACCGGGGAGCTGTTTTTT.

V and J are TRBV2 and TRBJ1-6, with 8 bases aligning to TRBD1. The length of the CDR3 is 15 residues. With 7 bases clipped from V and 9 bases from J, the junction kept 11 bases outside the gene matches. Germline lookup yields CDR1 SNHLY and CDR2 FYNNEI. The CDR3 sequence is CASTIQGARGSPLHF. CDR3 nucleotides: TGTGCCAGCACCATTCAGGGGGCGCGGGGTTCACCCCTCCACTTT. The full variable domain, its missing parts supplied by reference TRBV2 and TRBJ1-6, is EPEVTQTPSHQVTQMGQEVILRCVPISNHLYFYWYRQILGQKVEFLVSFYNNEISEKSEIFDDQFSVERPDGSNFTLKIRSTKLEDSAMYFCASTIQGARGSPLHFGNGTRLTVT.

This rearrangement joins TRBV6-9 to TRBJ1-4; D unresolved. CDR3 length equals 14 residues. Germline values: CDR1 MNHGY, CDR2 SVAAGI. V lost 5 bases, J lost 0 bases, and 7 bases lay in between. The CDR3 reads CASSMRATNEKLFF. CDR3 DNA sequence: TGTGCCAGCAGTATGAGGGCAACTAATGAAAAACTGTTTTTT.

V gene TRBV13 combines with J gene TRBJ1-6, with a weak D call TRBD1 (6 bases). The CDR3 extends over 18 amino acids. The germline V gene encodes CDR1 PRHDT and CDR2 FYEKMQ (reference sequence). V was clipped by 4 bases and J by 9 bases, with 25 bases between them. The CDR3 DNA follows: TGTGCCAGCAGCTCCTCTGTCAGGGGATGGAAAAGCAGTTCACCCCTCCACTTT. Translation gives CASSSSVRGWKSSSPLHF.

This clone was seen once. The chain recombines TRBV7-2 with TRBJ1-1; TRBD1 aligns across 8 bases. CDR1 SGHTA and CDR2 FQGNSA come from the germline V gene. Losses at the gene ends were 5 bases for V and 3 bases for J; bases not matched to a gene: 5. The CDR3 has 14 residues. The CDR3 nucleotides are TGTGCCAGCAGCGGACAGGGAGGGGACACTGAAGCTTTCTTT. As protein: CASSGQGGDTEAFF.

The J gene is TRBJ1-1, the V gene TRBV18, with a weak D call TRBD1 (6 bases). The CDR3 extends over 14 amino acids. Trimming shortened V by 2 bases and J by 8 bases, and 15 bases separated the two germline ends. Germline V gene lookup returns CDR1 KGHSH and CDR2 LQKENI. This CDR3 reads CASSPLSGEAEAFF. The CDR3 region has the DNA TGTGCCAGCTCACCATTATCAGGGGAAGCGGAAGCTTTCTTT.

The rearrangement links TRBV14 to TRBJ1-4, with D uncertain. Per the germline V gene, CDR1 is SGHDN and CDR2 is FVKESK. The CDR3 runs to 14 residues. Trimming removed 1 base from V and 7 bases from J, with 10 bases in between. CDR3 residues: CASSQVRMGEKLFF. CDR3 nucleotide sequence: TGTGCCAGCAGCCAAGTGCGGATGGGTGAAAAACTGTTTTTT.

The genes are TRBV11-2 and TRBJ2-1, with D unresolved. The CDR3 extends over 15 amino acids. V dropped 4 bases and J dropped 0 bases, with 10 bases sitting between them. Germline V gene data show CDR1 as SGHAT and CDR2 as FQNNGV. The CDR3 bases are TGTGCCAGCAGCTCGACTCTAAGCTCCTACAATGAGCAGTTCTTC. It yields the protein CASSSTLSSYNEQFF.

J is TRBJ2-3 and V is TRBV5-7; 9 nucleotides match TRBD2. TRBV5-7 is an open reading frame, and its role is uncertain. V gave up 1 base and J gave up 4 bases; unmatched junction bases: 7. CDR3 length: 16 amino acids. The CDR3 DNA is TGTGCCAGCAGCTTGCGAACTAGCGGGTCGGCAGATACGCAGTATTTT. This gives the protein CASSLRTSGSADTQYF.

The chain is built from TRBV4-1 and TRBJ1-4; 10 bases map to TRBD1. Germline V gene sequence: CDR1 MGHRA, CDR2 YSYEKL. The CDR3 is 15 amino acids. With 6 bases clipped from V and 5 bases from J, the junction kept 6 bases outside the gene matches. The CDR3 loop is CASSRGQGGNEKLFF. For the CDR3, the DNA is TGCGCCAGCAGTCGTGGACAGGGGGGGAATGAAAAACTGTTTTTT.

This clone was counted between two and nine times. The chain combines TRBV20-1 with TRBJ1-5; D is uncertain. V lost 3 bases to trimming and J lost 6 bases, with 3 bases between them. The length of the CDR3 is 10 residues. The germline V gene encodes CDR1 DFQATT and CDR2 SNEGSKA (reference sequence). The CDR3 DNA sequence: TGCAGTGCTAGTGGTCAGCCCCAGCATTTT. It translates to CSASGQPQHF.

The chain recombines TRBV7-9 with TRBJ2-7; TRBD2 might be the D (6 bases). The CDR3 extends over 15 amino acids. The V end was cut by 5 bases, the J end by 6 bases, with 20 bases between. Germline V lookup: CDR1 SEHNR, CDR2 FQNEAQ (reference sequence). CDR3 sequence: CASSPWKAGPLEQYF. The CDR3 DNA is TGTGCCAGCAGCCCGTGGAAAGCGGGCCCTCTCGAGCAGTACTTC.

V is TRBV7-9 and J is TRBJ2-5; TRBD2 aligns across 9 bases. Germline CDR1 SEHNR, CDR2 FQNEAQ (reference sequence). CDR3 length: 15 amino acids. V trimming: 0 bases; J trimming: 1 base; junction bases outside the gene matches: 0. The CDR3 DNA is TGTGCCAGCAGCTTAGCTAGCGGGGGCCAAGAGACCCAGTACTTC. It is translated as CASSLASGGQETQYF. Full variable domain (rest looked up from reference TRBV7-9 and TRBJ2-5): DTGVSQNPRHKITKRGQNVTFRCDPISEHNRLYWYRQTLGQGPEFLTYFQNEAQLEKSRLLSDRFSAERPKGSFSTLEIQRTEQGDSAMYLCASSLASGGQETQYFGPGTRLLVL.

This clone was counted once. In nucleotides, the CDR3 is TGTGCCAGCAGCTTATTCGGGACCCAGTACTTC. It is translated as CASSLFGTQYF. The genes are TRBV7-9 and TRBJ2-5; D gene unclear. Germline CDR1 and CDR2: SEHNR and FQNEAQ (reference sequence). With 2 bases removed from V and 7 bases from J, the gap between germline ends came to 5 bases. The CDR3 loop spans 11 amino acids.

The J gene is TRBJ2-1, the V gene TRBV2; D remains ambiguous. Germline lookup yields CDR1 SNHLY and CDR2 FYNNEI. V was shortened by 2 bases and J by 3 bases, with 8 bases between the two germline ends. The CDR3 extends over 14 amino acids. The CDR3 DNA follows: TGTGCCAGCAGTGAAACAGCGCTCTACAATGAGCAGTTCTTC. It translates to CASSETALYNEQFF.

The chain has TRBV11-2 and TRBJ2-7; D is unresolved. The CDR3 is 12 amino acids. The V end lost 1 base, the J end lost 5 bases, and 6 bases lay between the germline ends. The germline gives CDR1 SGHAT, CDR2 FQNNGV. The CDR3 loop is CASSLARNEQYF. The CDR3 DNA follows: TGTGCCAGCAGCTTAGCCAGAAACGAGCAGTACTTC.

The CDR3 DNA is TGCGCCAGCAGCCAAGACCTAGCGGGGTATACAGATACGCAGTATTTT. This encodes CASSQDLAGYTDTQYF. The genes are TRBV4-3 and TRBJ2-3; 9 nucleotides align to TRBD2. Germline V gives CDR1 LGHNA, CDR2 YSLEER. After removal of 0 bases from V and 3 bases from J, the junction contained 4 bases not matched to a gene. The CDR3 is 16 amino acids.

The chain is built from TRBV6-1 and TRBJ2-1; 8 bases map to TRBD1. The CDR3 sequence is 11 residues long. Germline values: CDR1 MNHNS, CDR2 SASEGT. The junction had 0 bases not matched to a gene; V was cut back by 6 bases and J by 8 bases. The CDR3 loop reads CASRTGDEQFF. For the CDR3, the DNA is TGTGCCAGCAGGACAGGGGATGAGCAGTTCTTC.

The rearrangement links TRBV10-3 to TRBJ1-1; D is perhaps TRBD1 (5 bases). Between the trimmed V and J ends, which lost 5 bases and 3 bases, there was a span of 10 bases. The germline V gene encodes CDR1 ENHRY and CDR2 SYGVKD. This CDR3 comprises 13 residues. CDR3 sequence: CAISWGGDTEAFF. The CDR3 nucleotides are TGTGCCATCAGTTGGGGGGGGGACACTGAAGCTTTCTTT.

The rearrangement uses TRBV11-3 and TRBJ2-1; 8 bases are shared with TRBD1. The V segment lost 1 base and the J segment 4 bases; nucleotides outside the gene matches: 3. Per the germline V gene, CDR1 is SGHNT and CDR2 is YENEEA. The CDR3 sequence is 15 residues long. The CDR3 nucleotides are TGTGCCAGCAGCTTAGTGGGACAGGAATACAATGAGCAGTTCTTC. Translation gives CASSLVGQEYNEQFF.

The chain joins TRBV7-9 to TRBJ1-1; unclear D gene. The CDR3 is 13 amino acids. Germline V gives CDR1 SEHNR, CDR2 FQNEAQ (reference sequence). The V and J ends lost 2 bases and 1 base respectively, with 5 bases between them. CDR3 amino acids: CASSLNGNTEAFF. In DNA, the CDR3 is TGTGCCAGCAGCTTAAATGGGAACACTGAAGCTTTCTTT.

The sample holds a few counts of this clone. The chain combines TRBV4-1 with TRBJ1-5; maybe TRBD1 (5 bases). Germline V gives CDR1 MGHRA, CDR2 YSYEKL. There are 17 residues in the CDR3. V was trimmed by 1 base and J by 0 bases, leaving 13 bases between them. The CDR3 sequence is CASSQGGQGLSNQPQHF. CDR3 DNA: TGCGCCAGCAGCCAAGGAGGTCAGGGTCTTAGCAATCAGCCCCAGCATTTT.

V usage is TRBV25-1 and J usage is TRBJ2-2; tentative D call: TRBD2 (6 bases). Trimming took off 8 bases at V and 6 bases at J, with 16 bases between the two ends. Germline CDR1 MGHDK, CDR2 SYGVNS. This CDR3 spans 14 amino acids. CDR3 loop: CASSRSGVPGELFF. CDR3 nucleotide sequence: TGTGCCAGCTCGCGGTCGGGGGTCCCCGGGGAGCTGTTTTTT.

The CDR3 region has the DNA TGTGCCAGCAGCTTAGGGCCGCCCGGGACAGGGACTGAAAAACTGTTTTTT. Translation gives CASSLGPPGTGTEKLFF. The chain couples TRBV11-3 to TRBJ1-4; 9 positions match TRBD1. The CDR3 runs to 17 residues. Unmatched junction bases numbered 10, after V lost 1 base and J lost 7 bases. CDR1 and CDR2 (germline): SGHNT, YENEEA.

In the case of this clone: One end of the junction varies from germline; a read error may be responsible. CDR3 nucleotide sequence: TGTGCCAGCAGTTACGCAGGGGAACCTGGAGCCTATAGCTACACCTTC. Its translation: CASSYAGEPGAYSYTF. The J gene is TRBJ1-2, the V gene TRBV6-6, with D maybe TRBD1 (6 bases). Looked up from germline, CDR1 is MNHNY and CDR2 is SVGAGI (reference sequence). The CDR3 extends over 16 amino acids.

The gene calls are TRBV5-1 and TRBJ1-1; D unclear. Trimming left V 1 base short and J 1 base short, with 14 bases between. From germline, CDR1 is SGHRS and CDR2 YFSETQ. CDR3 size: 16 residues. Written as DNA, the CDR3 is TGCGCCAGCAGCTTGCTTCGCTTTGGACGGAACACTGAAGCTTTCTTT. Amino acid sequence: CASSLLRFGRNTEAFF.

This chain links TRBV20-1 with TRBJ2-1; the D is unclear. Trimming removed 0 bases from V and 9 bases from J, with 6 bases in between. The germline V gene has CDR1 DFQATT and CDR2 SNEGSKA (reference sequence). CDR3 length equals 11 residues. This chain's CDR3 is CSAREYGEQFF. CDR3 in DNA: TGCAGTGCTAGAGAGTACGGTGAGCAGTTCTTC.

The rearrangement links TRBV5-1 to TRBJ1-4, with D tentatively TRBD1 (5 bases). The CDR3 is 15 amino acids. Deletions cut 4 bases from V and 4 bases from J, with 14 bases between. Germline CDR1 reads SGHRS; CDR2 reads YFSETQ. The DNA of the CDR3 is TGCGCCAGCAGCCCCGGAGGAGGGGATAATGAAAAACTGTTTTTT. Translation: CASSPGGGDNEKLFF.